This T cell receptor (beta chain) was recovered during a study of OX40 agonist ivuxolimab in advanced cancers. The study in broad terms: The costimulatory receptor OX40 (CD134) was targeted by ivuxolimab, a fully human IgG2 agonistic monoclonal antibody. Intravenous ivuxolimab was administered to patients every 2 weeks at six dose levels: 0.01, 0.1, 0.3, 1.5, 3 and 10 mg/kg. Of the roughly 52 dose-escalation patients, hepatocellular carcinoma was present in around 20, melanoma in roughly 15, renal cell carcinoma in 9 and head and neck cancer in 9. The dose-escalation cohort was almost 85% male with a mean age of around 62 years, ranging from roughly 23 to 90. Patients were allowed to have had prior anti-PD-1, anti-PD-L1 or anti-CTLA-4 therapy, and around 37% of the dose-escalation patients had previously received checkpoint inhibitors. Partial responses occurred in three dose-escalation patients: two with cutaneous melanoma and one with hepatocellular carcinoma. Peripheral TCRbeta sequencing was intended to test whether TCR sequence diversity was altered and clonal T-cell expansion was caused by ivuxolimab. The paper describes the monotherapy dose-escalation part (N ≈ 52 patients) of the phase I trial of ivuxolimab.

The trial excluded patients who had a history of autoimmune disease or were on systemic immunosuppression. Peripheral blood for TCR sequencing was drawn from every dose cohort at baseline, at cycle 4 day 1 and at cycle 7 day 1. Samples were obtained from an open-label, multicenter, first-in-human phase I dose-escalation trial of ivuxolimab. Adults with locally advanced or metastatic melanoma, renal cell carcinoma, hepatocellular carcinoma or head and neck squamous cell carcinoma were enrolled in the trial. Before TCR sequencing, CD4+ T cells and CD8+ T cells from peripheral blood were sorted into separate populations. What the authors observed across the whole study: At doses from 0.1 to 3.0 mg/kg, clonal expansion was seen in both CD4+ and CD8+ blood T cells between baseline and week 6. Which antigens the clonally expanded peripheral T cells were specific for was not determined. After ivuxolimab, expanded clones were on average more numerous among CD8+ T cells than among CD4+ T cells. In the 0.1-3.0 mg/kg groups, partial responders had among the lowest normalized peripheral clonal expansion, particularly in CD8+ T cells. Low levels of normalized T-cell clonal expansion were also seen in some patients who did not respond.

Genomic DNA was isolated from the sorted cells so that the TCRbeta CDR3 region could be sequenced. The immunoSEQ Assay was used for sequencing of TCRbeta CDR3 regions. The clones in this table, taken by TCRdb from immuneACCESS, are in-frame only. Not every clone is retained; where verified, under half of the shortfall comes from an unresolved V gene, and the cause of the rest is unknown. The sample includes over 60,000 clones, with 85% to 95% observed a single time. Clones ranked in the top ten supply roughly 14% of the sample. V drops 0 bases and J drops 1 base, leaving 8 bases in between. As encoded in the germline V gene, CDR1 is SGHDT while CDR2 is YYEEEE. Including the terminal cysteine and phenylalanine, the CDR3 comprises 14 residues. Only CDR3 DNA remains: 42 bases, in frame from the first base. With respect to this clone: Its antigen specificity is not known. Per-base quality was not reported, and no clone a single base away is much larger than it.

The sequence joins TRBV5-6 to TRBJ2-7, with the D gene too uncertain to name. This sequence originates from an adult with an advanced solid tumor such as melanoma, head and neck, liver or kidney cancer. Sequenced material: CD4+ or CD8+ T cells sorted from blood, taken in a trial of the OX40 agonist ivuxolimab. The CDR3 region reads CASSLGDTSYEQYF. The nucleotides are TGTGCCAGCAGCTTGGGAGACACTTCCTACGAGCAGTACTTC. Extended through the reference TRBV5-6 and TRBJ2-7 proteins, this CDR3 yields the full variable domain: DAGVTQSPTHLIKTRGQQVTLRCSPKSGHDTVSWYQQALGQGPQFIFQYYEEEERQRGNFPDRFSGHQFPNYSSELNVNALLLGDSALYLCASSLGDTSYEQYFGPGTRLTVT.